This TCR beta chain was captured in a study of cytomegalovirus exposure and HLA in healthy donors (dated by TCRdb to about 2017). Concerning the study at large: An earlier analysis of approximately 640 of the donors reported about 250 Gb of sequence data and roughly 100 million unique TCR beta sequences from 150 million to 200 million T cells. Roughly 300 gigabases of sequencing data and roughly 81 million unique TCR sequences made up an early release that covered roughly 670 HLA-typed donors. Of the 398 genotyped donors, 65% to 90% fell in the genetic ancestry cluster associated with self-reported Caucasian donors. The study was designed to test whether signatures of past pathogen exposure could be identified by cataloging public T cell receptors. The study used immunosequencing to profile the T cell repertoires of hundreds of subjects and linked those repertoires to cytomegalovirus serostatus. In addition to the first cohort of 666 subjects, a separate validation cohort of around 110 different subjects was used. To predict cytomegalovirus infection status, the study brought together high-throughput TCR immunosequencing, statistical association of individual TCRs with disease status, and machine learning. To study patterns of TCR occurrence, a later analysis re-analyzed previously published TCR beta repertoires from several hundred donors and added high-resolution HLA genotyping. Rather than drawing on any new phenotypic data, the later analysis identified candidate immune exposures from TCR beta sequences and the way those sequences occurred across donors. An earlier analysis of about 620 of the donors applied high-throughput TCR beta sequencing to assess whether each TCR beta V gene segment acted as functional or pseudogenic. Alongside the repertoire data, information on donor age, sex, ethnicity and CMV serostatus was compiled. In a later genetic analysis, genome-wide SNP genotypes for about three fifths of the roughly 670 donors were used, and that subset was treated as a discovery cohort. All discovery cohort repertoires had been generated using a single sequencing platform. HLA typing covered class I and class II loci at four-digit resolution. The number of donors typed differed by locus, with 629-630 for A, B, C, DRB1 and DQB1, over 500 for DQA1, 606 for DPA1, and roughly 450 for DPB1. Roughly 5 DR-DQ haplotypes were handled as single units for association and clustering, since linkage in the cohort was strong. Among around 400 genotyped donors of the cohort, an average of 235,054 unique TCR beta nucleotide sequences were sequenced per donor, roughly 18% of them non-productive.

As regards this clone: Its antigen is still unknown. No base quality information exists; no much larger clone differs at one position.

The germline V end is reduced by 0 bases and the J end by 4 bases; junction bases left unmatched: 3. The CDR3 goes from the cysteine to the phenylalanine over 14 residues. Only CDR3 DNA is held: 42 bases, read in frame from base 1. CDR1 is given as SGDLS and CDR2 as YYNGEE, both from the germline V gene. The cohort was made up of around 720 healthy bone marrow donors. Cohort members were all nominally healthy when sampled, although unrecorded immune exposures were likely present. The donor tested CMV seropositive and was one of the 289 seropositive cohort members. Each donor provided a peripheral blood sample, and peripheral blood mononuclear cells were used for TCR beta sequencing. Genomic DNA was extracted from the blood cell samples with the Qiagen DNeasy Blood Extraction Kit. General conclusions and limits of the study: In a later genetic analysis, fewer N-insertions in productive TCRs were reported among donors in an Asian-associated ancestry cluster than the roughly 640-donor mean. Presence/absence analyses assumed roughly uniform sequencing depth across donors, an assumption that may not hold. Cytomegalovirus status was reported to be diagnosed by the classifier with high specificity and sensitivity in both the original and validation cohorts. Most TCR sequences were seen in very few donors, while some public TCRs were found in many individuals. Linkage disequilibrium might explain the correlated functional status among segregating V segments, but an unknown experimental factor could not be ruled out. According to a later analysis, most CMV-associated TCR beta chains appeared to be HLA-restricted, and the HLA associations seemed to be driven largely by CMV exposure. Specific HLA alleles were associated with 15,000 to 20,000 TCR beta sequences at a false discovery rate of 0.05 in a later analysis. The authors suggested that the approach could potentially be generalized to other disease states and immunological phenotypes. The cohort was sequenced for TCR beta chains only, and without alpha or paired-chain data the features that could be detected were limited. A later analysis found that HLA-associated TCR beta chains were more clonally expanded and had lower generation probabilities than equally common non-associated chains. A later analysis reported that several top co-occurrence clusters appeared linked to parvovirus B19, influenza, CMV and Epstein-Barr virus. Because some donors lacked HLA typing at each locus, the association tests relied only on the typed subset. An earlier analysis of approximately 590 of the donors showed that most TCR beta V segments appeared in productive rearrangements either about 87% or about 30% of the time, which broadly matched IMGT annotations. Some IMGT-functional V segments, including TRBV6-2 and TRBV6-3, could not be distinguished by the 87-base-pair reads and were therefore excluded. A few of the identified cytomegalovirus-associated TCR beta chains were confirmed in vitro to be specific for cytomegalovirus antigens. Strong co-occurrence of HLA alleles, especially DR and DQ, made assigning TCR associations to individual alleles difficult. Immune exposure information for the cohort was limited to CMV serostatus. A later analysis found that TCR association rates varied across HLA loci, with DRB1 alleles showing the most associated TCRs and HLA-C alleles the fewest. A total of about 180 TCR beta chains were listed by the study as associated with cytomegalovirus. A cluster of highly shared sequence variants was judged likely to be a technical artifact of the sequencing pipeline. A further reported finding was that TCR beta sequences accurately predicted the HLA-A and HLA-B alleles for most subjects in the first cohort. Because counts were too low, about 18 rarely observed V segments, including chromosome 9 orphons, were excluded from the earlier analysis of 587 of the donors. V-gene and J-gene trimming of TCR beta chains was associated with a missense DCLRE1C variant in a later genetic analysis, and the association was replicated in an independent cohort.

The library was generated by the immunoSEQ multiplex PCR assay. The multiplex PCR relied on a mix of 60 forward primers for TCR Vbeta segments and 13 reverse primers for TCR Jbeta segments. The CDR3 region of rearranged TCR beta genes was amplified from genomic DNA with a multiplex PCR assay. Amplified TCR beta libraries were sequenced as 87-base-pair reads on the Illumina HiSeq System. Per the original workflow: Across the 600 to 700 repertoires, a later analysis counted about 81 million unique TCR beta chains, approximately 10 million of which were shared by at least two donors. Raw reads were error-corrected and collapsed into unique sequences with a nearest-neighbor algorithm that merged closely related sequences to remove PCR and sequencing errors. Alignment of CDR3 sequences to IMGT reference sequences was used to assign V, D and J gene segments. For a sequence to be retained, at least a six-nucleotide match to both a V gene segment and a J gene segment was required. A rearrangement counted as productive if the CDR3 had no stop codons and remained in frame with V and J, and every other rearrangement counted as non-productive. CDR3 was defined by IMGT convention, running from the second conserved V-encoded cysteine to the conserved J-encoded phenylalanine. The earlier analysis of some 580 of the donors excluded any sequence lacking an unambiguous match to a single V gene segment. In an earlier analysis of approximately 590 of the donors, a V segment was called functional when productive rearrangements were above 56.7%, and segregating when the standard deviation between donors exceeded 5%. A statistical classification framework was developed to diagnose cytomegalovirus status using the catalog of TCR beta chain sequences. In a later analysis, V and J genes were assigned by comparing TCR nucleotide sequences against IMGT/GENE-DB human TR gene sequences. A later analysis assigned CDR3 sequences and most-parsimonious VDJ recombination scenarios with the TCRdist pipeline. A later analysis defined each TCR beta chain by its CDR3 amino acid sequence plus V-gene family, and excluded reads lacking a unique V-gene family. In a later analysis, fewer than 600 highly shared, low-generation-probability nucleotide sequences were removed to address suspected cross-contamination and a sequencing artifact. A later analysis calculated a clonal expansion index for each public chain from normalized within-repertoire ranks of inferred template counts. A later analysis computed generation probabilities with a VDJ recombination model fitted to out-of-frame rearrangements, and checked the results against IGoR. In a later analysis, hypergeometric tests were used to score TCR-TCR, TCR-HLA and TCR-CMV co-occurrence, with a repertoire-size bias correction applied to TCR pairs. In a later analysis, false discovery rates were estimated by permuting HLA or CMV assignments 20 times. In a later analysis, co-occurring TCRs were grouped using DBSCAN, and TCRdist sequence similarity was added for clustering within HLA-allele-positive subsets. Repertoires with fewer than 30,000 or more than 120,000 public chains were left out of co-occurrence clustering, as were a few repertoires with anomalous nucleotide sharing. What TCRdb holds here is the immuneACCESS table cut down to in-frame rearrangements. Part of the clones is not present; checked against another copy, under half of the missing clones reflect an unresolved V gene, and the others are unexplained. V and J calls plus clone size are reproduced from that table; the DNA served to infer D and trimming. This sample gives roughly 190,000 clones in total; about four fifths of them show up just once. 1.5% to 2% of the sample rests with the top ten.

The chain was built from TRBV9 and TRBJ1-2; 7 central nucleotides agree with TRBD1. The specimen was PBMCs. The TCR comes from a man in his forties in good health and CMV-seropositive. The CDR3 protein is CASSVAGTVYGYTF. The nucleotides read TGTGCCAGCAGCGTAGCGGGGACAGTCTATGGCTACACCTTC.